These 22 T cell receptor beta chains share one sample of origin, sequenced in a study of tumor-infiltrating lymphocytes in primary liver carcinoma. With about 470 ng total RNA as template and a constant-region primer, TCR beta cDNA was made. It was through three nested multiplex PCR rounds of slightly modified ARM-PCR that TCR beta libraries arose. Both of the initial two PCR rounds ran for nine to ten cycles and employed TRBV1-TRBV30 forward primers alongside a C-beta reverse primer. From the multiplex PCR reads, TCRdb called clonotypes with MiXCR, one entry per CDR3 protein. Found here are some 180,000 distinct CDR3 sequences, 50% to 75% of them singletons; the top ten hold under 75%. For blood RNA, unsorted whole blood served as the source, and germline DNA was extracted too. What was sequenced was peripheral blood. These receptors were collected from a man in his forties with primary liver carcinoma and hepatitis B virus infection.

The V call is TRBV6-6, the J call TRBJ2-2, with D perhaps being TRBD1 or TRBD2 (5 bases each). This CDR3 has 17 residues. V lost 2 bases to trimming and J lost 3 bases, with 16 bases between them. The V gene's germline CDR1 is MNHNY and CDR2 SVGAGI (reference sequence). The CDR3 loop reads CASSYPTGIGDTGELFF. The CDR3 DNA reads TGTGCCAGCAGTTACCCGACCGGGATAGGGGACACCGGGGAGCTGTTTTTT.

This sequence joins TRBV7-8 and TRBJ2-3; no definite D call. The CDR3 sequence is 13 residues long. Germline loops: CDR1 SGHVS, CDR2 FQNEAQ. With 3 bases removed from V and 5 bases from J, the gap between germline ends came to 9 bases. In DNA form, the CDR3 reads TGTGCCAGCAGCTTCTATACTCTAGATACGCAGTATTTT. This gives the protein CASSFYTLDTQYF. The entire variable domain, with the rest obtained from reference TRBV7-8 and TRBJ2-3, is as follows: GAGVSQSPRYKVAKRGQDVALRCDPISGHVSLFWYQQALGQGPEFLTYFQNEAQLDKSGLPSDRFFAERPEGSVSTLKIQRTQQEDSAVYLCASSFYTLDTQYFGPGTRLTVL.

As regards this clonotype: With a much larger clone just one base away, this may be a read error. This rearrangement joins TRBV6-6 to TRBJ2-7; 9 nucleotides line up with TRBD1. Germline trimming cut 6 bases from V and 2 bases from J; bases unmatched to any gene: 8. The CDR3 loop spans 15 amino acids. Germline CDR1 is MNHNY and CDR2 is SVGAGI (reference sequence). This CDR3 is CASRDHGTGTYEQYF. DNA of the CDR3: TGTGCCAGCAGGGATCACGGGACAGGGACCTACGAGCAGTACTTC.

The chain couples TRBV10-3 to TRBJ2-7; 7 positions match TRBD2. The ends lost 6 bases at V and 2 bases at J; junction bases unmatched: 4. Per germline, CDR1 ENHRY and CDR2 SYGVKD. This CDR3 comprises 13 residues. The CDR3 sequence: CAISEGTTYEQYF. The CDR3 region has the DNA TGTGCCATCAGCGAAGGGACTACCTACGAGCAGTACTTC.

With respect to this clonotype: The conserved closing phenylalanine or tryptophan is absent in this CDR3, likely reflecting a read error. This rearrangement joins TRBV5-4 to TRBJ1-6, with D perhaps matching TRBD1 (6 bases). The germline CDR1 and CDR2 sequences are SGHNT and YYREEE (reference sequence). CDR3 size: 16 residues. As DNA, the CDR3 is TGTGGCAGCAGCTTCCCAGGACAGCTAAATAATTCACCCCTCCACTCT. This encodes CGSSFPGQLNNSPLHS.

This clonotype was detected only a few times. The chain has TRBV11-2 and TRBJ2-4; 10 positions match TRBD2. This CDR3 contains 19 residues. The V and J ends lost 6 bases and 1 base, in that order; junction bases with no gene match: 15. The V gene's germline CDR1 is SGHAT and CDR2 FQNNGV. CDR3 amino acids: CASSHLAGALMGAKNIQYF. CDR3 DNA: TGTGCCAGCAGTCATCTAGCGGGAGCATTGATGGGGGCCAAAAACATTCAGTACTTC.

This chain links TRBV6-1 with TRBJ1-2; weak D call: TRBD1 (6 bases). Trimming left V 6 bases short and J 4 bases short, with 15 bases between. Germline assignment: CDR1 MNHNS and CDR2 SASEGT. This CDR3 spans 14 amino acids. CDR3 DNA: TGTGCCAGCAGCGACTTACAGGGCGTCTATGGCTACACCTTC. Its translation: CASSDLQGVYGYTF.

There are a few counts of this clonotype. This chain links TRBV4-2 with TRBJ2-1, with D tentatively TRBD2 (6 bases). Germline values: CDR1 LGHNA, CDR2 YNFKEQ. The CDR3 contains 14 residues. The V gene lost 0 bases and the J gene lost 8 bases, with 11 bases spanning the gap. DNA of the CDR3: TGTGCCAGCAGCCAAGACATAGGGAGGTATGAGCAGTTCTTC. Translated, it gives CASSQDIGRYEQFF.

The rearrangement links TRBV11-2 to TRBJ2-5; 11 nucleotides agree with TRBD2. This CDR3 contains 15 residues. J was trimmed by 5 bases and V by 3 bases; bases with no gene match: 5. Germline loops: CDR1 SGHAT, CDR2 FQNNGV. DNA of the CDR3: TGTGCCAGCAGCTTTATAGCGGGGGGGAGCGAGACCCAGTACTTC. Encoded protein: CASSFIAGGSETQYF.

The chain recombines TRBV6-1 with TRBJ1-1, with D uncertain. V lost 1 base, J lost 5 bases, and 11 bases lay in between. Germline V gene data show CDR1 as MNHNS and CDR2 as SASEGT. The CDR3 consists of 14 residues. The CDR3 nucleotides read TGTGCCAGCAGTGAAGGGGGAGGGAAGACTGAAGCTTTCTTT. It yields the protein CASSEGGGKTEAFF.

Ten or more counts support this clonotype. V and J are TRBV11-2 and TRBJ2-2, with 7 bases lining up with TRBD1. The CDR3 length is 16 residues. V was clipped by 5 bases and J by 3 bases; unmatched bases: 9. CDR1 SGHAT and CDR2 FQNNGV come from the germline V gene. CDR3 loop: CASSVLVRGYTGELFF. The DNA for the CDR3 is TGTGCCAGCAGCGTGCTGGTCAGGGGGTACACCGGGGAGCTGTTTTTT. The full variable domain, completed using reference TRBV11-2 and TRBJ2-2, is EAGVAQSPRYKIIEKRQSVAFWCNPISGHATLYWYQQILGQGPKLLIQFQNNGVVDDSQLPKDRFSAERLKGVDSTLKIQPAKLEDSAVYLCASSVLVRGYTGELFFGEGSRLTVL.

The rearrangement links TRBV5-5 to TRBJ2-7; D ambiguous. The CDR3 has 13 residues. The V end lost 4 bases, the J end lost 2 bases, and 10 bases lay between the germline ends. Per the germline V gene, CDR1 is SGHKS and CDR2 is YYEKEE (reference sequence). The DNA for the CDR3 is TGTGCCAGCAGCCACCTCCGGACCTACGAGCAGTACTTC. It codes for CASSHLRTYEQYF.

This sequence joins TRBV6-5 and TRBJ2-5; 8 bases agree with TRBD2. The CDR3 has 14 amino acids. Per germline, CDR1 MNHEY and CDR2 SVGAGI. V lost 6 bases and J lost 6; bases outside the gene matches: 9. The DNA of the CDR3 is TGTGCCAGCAGCCTAAGCATTAGCGGGAAGACCCAGTACTTC. Amino acids: CASSLSISGKTQYF.

As regards this clonotype: A much larger clone is a single base away; this may be a read error. V is TRBV11-3 and J is TRBJ2-7; possibly TRBD2 for D (5 bases). Germline CDR1 is SGHNT and CDR2 is YENEEA. The V gene lost 5 bases and the J gene lost 9 bases, with 20 bases spanning the gap. The CDR3 length is 14 residues. CDR3 nucleotide sequence: TGTGCCAGCAGCCCGGACTCCGCCTCCTCTCGGCAGTACTTC. Residues: CASSPDSASSRQYF.

The chain employs TRBV14 and TRBJ2-1, with D tentatively TRBD1 (6 bases). The CDR3 has 16 residues. V lost 4 bases and J lost 6, with 19 bases in between. Germline CDR1 SGHDN, CDR2 FVKESK. The CDR3 reads CASSPLAGARGNEQFF. The CDR3 DNA sequence: TGTGCCAGCAGCCCACTGGCAGGGGCCCGTGGCAATGAGCAGTTCTTC.

This clonotype has a handful of counts. The genes are TRBV29-1 and TRBJ2-7, with a weak D call TRBD1 (6 bases). CDR1 SQVTM and CDR2 ANQGSEA come from the germline V gene. The CDR3 loop spans 13 amino acids. V shed 4 bases and J shed 5 bases, with 15 bases lying between them. CDR3 region: CSVARGNVNEQYF. CDR3 coding DNA: TGCAGCGTTGCAAGGGGGAATGTAAACGAGCAGTACTTC.

The rearrangement joins TRBV6-1 to TRBJ2-7; 11 nucleotides match TRBD2. V was pared by 7 bases and J by 3 bases, with 8 bases of the junction left unmatched. This CDR3 has 15 amino acids. Germline V lookup: CDR1 MNHNS, CDR2 SASEGT. In DNA, the CDR3 is TGTGCCAGCAATGAGATGGGGACTAGCGGCTACGAGCAGTACTTC. Translation: CASNEMGTSGYEQYF.

Of note for this clonotype: Germline is not matched at one junction end, which may reflect a read error. The CDR3 nucleotides read TGTGCAGGCAGTCAGGATACCGGGACTCAACTCCTCTTC. Protein sequence: CAGSQDTGTQLLF. The chain couples TRBV12-3 or TRBV12-4 to TRBJ2-1; a weak D match, TRBD2 (6 bases). The CDR3 is 13 amino acids.

This clonotype was seen more than once but under ten times. V and J are TRBV12-3 or TRBV12-4 and TRBJ2-2; D not resolved. The V end was cut by 1 base, the J end by 5 bases, with 5 bases between. This CDR3 comprises 13 residues. The CDR3 region is CASSLEETGELFF. CDR3 coding DNA: TGTGCCAGCAGTTTAGAGGAAACCGGGGAGCTGTTTTTT.

For this clonotype: Being one base from a much bigger clone, this may be a read error. The chain uses TRBV11-2 and TRBJ2-1; D gene uncertain. Per germline, CDR1 SGHAT and CDR2 FQNNGV. The CDR3 runs 14 residues. CDR3 loop: CASSLAAINNEQLF. The DNA for the CDR3 is TGTGCCAGCAGCTTAGCGGCTATAAACAATGAGCAGCTCTTC.

With respect to this clonotype: The conserved closing phenylalanine or tryptophan is absent in this CDR3, likely reflecting a read error. The chain employs TRBV14 and TRBJ2-7; D gene unclear. This CDR3 comprises 14 residues. The germline V gene has CDR1 SGHDN and CDR2 FVKESK. Trimming shortened V by 2 bases and J by 2 bases, and 10 bases separated the two germline ends. The CDR3 protein is CASSQKGLTYEQYI. CDR3 nucleotide sequence: TGTGCCAGCAGCCAAAAAGGGTTAACCTACGAGCAGTACATC.

Points on this clonotype: In this CDR3 the conserved last residue, phenylalanine or tryptophan, is missing, so a read error is likely. The gene calls are TRBV6-6 and TRBJ2-2; 10 bases are a match to TRBD2. The V and J ends lost 4 bases and 7 bases, in that order; junction bases with no gene match: 9. The CDR3 is made up of 16 amino acids. CDR1 is MNHNY and CDR2 is SVGAGI in the germline V gene (reference sequence). The CDR3 reads CASSSKREGRSGELFS. Here the CDR3 DNA reads TGTGCCAGCAGTTCGAAGCGGGAGGGTAGGAGCGGGGAGCTGTTTTCT.